The 32 T cell receptor beta chains given below trace back to one sample, sequenced in a study of T cells after yellow fever vaccination. TCRdb re-called the 5' RACE reads through MiXCR, storing one row per CDR3 protein. The data contain 150,000 to 200,000 distinct CDR3 sequences, about 10% of them seen just once; the ten biggest clones take up just over 35%. Material: CD8+ T cells sorted from PBMCs, obtained 15 days after the yellow fever booster vaccination. The receptors originated from a man between 18 and 35 years old who received the YFV17D yellow fever vaccine.

This clonotype was seen repeatedly, ten times or more. The chain combines TRBV6-2 or TRBV6-3 with TRBJ1-1; D gene unclear. This CDR3 is built from 11 residues. V was shortened by 6 bases and J by 2 bases, with 4 bases between the two germline ends. Looked up from germline, CDR1 is MNHEY and CDR2 is SVGEGT. In nucleotides, the CDR3 is TGTGCCAGCAGGGATAACACTGAAGCTTTCTTT. Translation: CASRDNTEAFF.

This clonotype was found many times. The rearrangement links TRBV6-2 or TRBV6-3 to TRBJ2-3; D is ambiguous. The CDR3 contains 13 residues. V lost 1 base, J lost 0 bases, and 2 bases lay in between. CDR1 is MNHEY and CDR2 is SVGEGT in the germline V gene. For the CDR3, the DNA is TGTGCCAGCAGTTACTGGAGCACAGATACGCAGTATTTT. Its protein is CASSYWSTDTQYF.

This clonotype appeared many times. This chain connects TRBV4-1 to TRBJ2-7, with D possibly matching TRBD2 (6 bases). V dropped 4 bases and J dropped 2 bases, with 12 bases sitting between them. Per germline, CDR1 MGHRA and CDR2 YSYEKL. The CDR3 covers 14 residues. CDR3 nucleotide sequence: TGCGCCAGCAGCCCTCCGGGGAGGACCTACGAGCAGTACGTC. Residues: CASSPPGRTYEQYV.

The CDR3 nucleotides read TGTGCCAGCAGTTGGGGCATCGGGGTTGAGGATTCACCCCTCCACTTT. Translating it yields CASSWGIGVEDSPLHF. V usage is TRBV12-3 or TRBV12-4 and J usage is TRBJ1-6, with D perhaps matching TRBD1 (5 bases). CDR3 size: 16 residues. The V and J ends lost 4 bases and 8 bases respectively, with 18 bases between them.

V is TRBV28 and J is TRBJ1-2, with TRBD1 matching 8 bases. The CDR3 covers 16 residues. V lost 3 bases, J lost 8 bases, and 14 bases stayed unmatched. CDR1 MDHEN and CDR2 SYDVKM come from the germline V gene. The CDR3 loop reads CASSFAGTGISMGYTF. The CDR3 nucleotides are TGTGCCAGCAGTTTTGCCGGGACAGGAATCTCTATGGGCTACACCTTC.

The chain combines TRBV15 with TRBJ2-2, with no clear D. Trimming removed 5 bases from V and 5 bases from J, with 6 bases in between. This CDR3 region has 12 residues. The V gene's germline CDR1 is LNHNV and CDR2 YYDKDF (reference sequence). The CDR3 spells CATSSTTGELFF. CDR3 DNA: TGTGCCACCAGCTCCACTACCGGGGAGCTGTTTTTT.

V gene TRBV30 combines with J gene TRBJ2-7; 8 positions match TRBD1. CDR1 is GTSNPN, CDR2 SVGIG, per germline (reference sequence). The CDR3 contains 12 residues. Trimming at V came to 0 bases and at J to 5 bases, leaving 0 bases not matched to a gene. This CDR3 is CAWSVQGDEQYF. The CDR3 DNA sequence: TGTGCCTGGAGTGTACAGGGGGACGAGCAGTACTTC.

The V gene is TRBV7-2, the J gene TRBJ1-1; a possible D gene is TRBD1 (5 bases). V lost 1 base and J 1 base, leaving 13 bases between the germline ends. Germline assignment: CDR1 SGHTA and CDR2 FQGNSA. This CDR3 is built from 16 residues. CDR3 nucleotides: TGTGCCAGCAGCTTAGGATTATATACAGGGAACACTGAAGCTTTCTTT. Encoded protein: CASSLGLYTGNTEAFF.

This clonotype is a singleton in its sample. J is TRBJ2-3 and V is TRBV6-1; 11 bases align to TRBD2. CDR1 is MNHNS and CDR2 is SASEGT in the germline V gene. The trim removed 4 bases at V and 3 bases at J, leaving 9 bases unmatched. The CDR3 extends over 17 amino acids. CDR3 nucleotides: TGTGCCAGCAGTGCGTTAGCGGGGGGGCTGTATACAGATACGCAGTATTTT. This encodes CASSALAGGLYTDTQYF.

This sequence joins TRBV2 and TRBJ2-3; D unclear. In germline, CDR1 is SNHLY, CDR2 FYNNEI. The V end was cut by 8 bases, the J end by 0 bases, with 6 bases between. This CDR3 has 12 amino acids. CDR3 DNA sequence: TGTGCCAGCTCCGCGAGCACAGATACGCAGTATTTT. Its protein is CASSASTDTQYF.

The chain employs TRBV19 and TRBJ2-1, with D perhaps TRBD2 (6 bases). This CDR3 has 14 amino acids. Deletions cut 4 bases from V and 7 bases from J, with 14 bases between. From germline, CDR1 is LNHDA and CDR2 SQIVND (reference sequence). The CDR3 sequence is CASSTLPGENEQFF. CDR3 in DNA: TGTGCCAGTAGTACGCTGCCGGGGGAAAATGAGCAGTTCTTC. Filled out from reference TRBV19 and TRBJ2-1, the complete variable domain reads DGGITQSPKYLFRKEGQNVTLSCEQNLNHDAMYWYRQDPGQGLRLIYYSQIVNDFQKGDIAEGYSVSREKKESFPLTVTSAQKNPTAFYLCASSTLPGENEQFFGPGTRLTVL.

In its sample, this clonotype was seen many times. CDR3 loop: CASSLAVTRLAGAQYF. CDR3 sequence (DNA): TGCGCCAGCAGCTTGGCCGTAACTAGACTAGCGGGGGCTCAGTACTTC. The genes are TRBV5-1 and TRBJ2-4, with TRBD2 matching 12 bases. Per the germline V gene, CDR1 is SGHRS and CDR2 is YFSETQ. V was clipped by 0 bases and J by 12 bases; unmatched bases: 10. The CDR3 covers 16 residues. The full variable domain, completed using reference TRBV5-1 and TRBJ2-4, is KAGVTQTPRYLIKTRGQQVTLSCSPISGHRSVSWYQQTPGQGLQFLFEYFSETQRNKGNFPGRFSGRQFSNSRSEMNVSTLELGDSALYLCASSLAVTRLAGAQYFGAGTRLSVL.

A few counts support this clonotype. The chain links TRBV15 to TRBJ1-5; D is unclear. This CDR3 is built from 14 residues. Germline V CDR1 and CDR2: LNHNV, YYDKDF (reference sequence). With 1 base removed from V and 6 bases from J, the gap between germline ends came to 10 bases. CDR3 bases: TGTGCCACCAGCAGAGGGGCGCAGCGTCAGCCCCAGCATTTT. Protein sequence: CATSRGAQRQPQHF.

V gene TRBV29-1 combines with J gene TRBJ2-6, with no clear D. From germline, CDR1 is SQVTM and CDR2 ANQGSEA. V lost 4 bases and J 0 bases, leaving 7 bases between the germline ends. This CDR3 spans 14 amino acids. CDR3 protein: CSVVESSGANVLTF. The CDR3 DNA reads TGCAGCGTTGTGGAGAGCTCTGGGGCCAACGTCCTGACTTTC.

This clonotype occurred a few times. This rearrangement joins TRBV7-6 to TRBJ1-6; 8 bases align to TRBD1. The CDR3 runs to 18 residues. The ends lost 1 base at V and 0 bases at J; junction bases unmatched: 5. In germline, CDR1 is SGHVS, CDR2 FNYEAQ. The CDR3 nucleotides read TGTGCCAGCAGCTTAGAGACAGGGGCTAGCTCCTATAATTCACCCCTCCACTTT. It encodes CASSLETGASSYNSPLHF.

There are a few counts of this clonotype. This chain links TRBV4-1 with TRBJ2-1; 16 positions match TRBD2. CDR1 MGHRA and CDR2 YSYEKL come from the germline V gene. This CDR3 contains 20 residues. V lost 5 bases and J lost 7; bases outside the gene matches: 17. The CDR3 DNA reads as TGCGCCAGCAGCTCTCACCCCCCGGGACTAGCGGGGGGGTTGGATAATGAGCAGTTCTTC. Translation gives CASSSHPPGLAGGLDNEQFF.

The DNA for the CDR3 is TGTGCCAGCACCCTACAGGGTGAAAACGCTTTCTTT. Translated, it gives CASTLQGENAFF. V and J are TRBV6-6 and TRBJ1-1, with D perhaps matching TRBD1 (6 bases). Germline values: CDR1 MNHNY, CDR2 SVGAGI (reference sequence). The CDR3 spans 12 residues. V shed 7 bases and J shed 11 bases, with 17 bases lying between them.

This clonotype was seen a handful of times. The rearrangement uses TRBV2 and TRBJ1-5, with a weak D call TRBD1 (5 bases). Germline CDR1 is SNHLY and CDR2 is FYNNEI. This CDR3 is built from 14 residues. Trimming took off 7 bases at V and 3 bases at J, with 13 bases between the two ends. In nucleotides, the CDR3 is TGTGCCAGCATGCCAGGGACCAACAATCAGCCCCAGCATTTT. Its translation is CASMPGTNNQPQHF.

This clonotype was seen only a few times. This chain uses TRBV12-3 or TRBV12-4 with TRBJ1-4, with D maybe TRBD1 (5 bases). The ends were cut back, 6 bases at V and 4 bases at J, with 9 bases in the middle. The CDR3 consists of 13 residues. The CDR3 bases are TGTGCCAGCAGGGCGGGACTTAATGAAAAACTGTTTTTT. Its translation is CASRAGLNEKLFF.

Only a few counts were recorded for this clonotype. The CDR3 loop reads CASSQALAGEQYF. DNA for the CDR3: TGTGCCAGCAGCCAAGCCCTAGCGGGCGAGCAGTACTTC. V is TRBV3-1 and J is TRBJ2-7, with TRBD2 identical over 8 bases. The CDR3 length is 13 residues. J was trimmed by 6 bases and V by 1 base; bases with no gene match: 2. Germline loops: CDR1 LGHDT, CDR2 YNNKEL (reference sequence).

The chain is built from TRBV27 and TRBJ2-7, with TRBD1 identical over 7 bases. V gave up 5 bases and J gave up 4 bases; unmatched junction bases: 5. This CDR3 has 13 amino acids. Germline values: CDR1 MNHEY, CDR2 SMNVEV (reference sequence). This chain's CDR3 is CASSEDRTYEQYV. Written as DNA, the CDR3 is TGTGCCAGCAGTGAGGACAGGACGTACGAGCAGTACGTC.

The rearrangement links TRBV7-8 to TRBJ2-1; D is perhaps TRBD1 or TRBD2 (5 bases each). Germline V CDR1 and CDR2: SGHVS, FQNEAQ. The CDR3 runs to 17 residues. Trimming removed 1 base from V and 2 bases from J, with 15 bases in between. The CDR3 sequence: CASSLGPGPWTYNEQFF. CDR3 coding DNA: TGTGCCAGCAGCTTAGGACCGGGGCCTTGGACCTACAATGAGCAGTTCTTC.

The chain carries TRBV4-1 and TRBJ2-7, with TRBD2 matching 10 bases. The trim removed 0 bases at V and 1 base at J, leaving 9 bases unmatched. The CDR3 contains 18 residues. Looked up from germline, CDR1 is MGHRA and CDR2 is YSYEKL. This CDR3 is CASSQDPAGGINSYEQYF. The DNA of the CDR3 is TGCGCCAGCAGCCAAGATCCAGCGGGGGGGATAAATTCCTACGAGCAGTACTTC.

The chain links TRBV20-1 to TRBJ2-1; D may be TRBD1 (5 bases). The CDR3 is 14 amino acids. V gave up 3 bases and J gave up 5 bases, with 14 bases separating them. Germline V lookup: CDR1 DFQATT, CDR2 SNEGSKA (reference sequence). For the CDR3, the DNA is TGCAGTGCTAGGGTCGCCGCAGGGAACAATGAGCAGTTCTTC. Translating gives CSARVAAGNNEQFF.

The chain links TRBV7-9 to TRBJ1-1; weak D call: TRBD1 (5 bases). This CDR3 spans 15 amino acids. CDR1 is SEHNR, CDR2 FQNEAQ, per germline (reference sequence). Trimming took off 5 bases at V and 7 bases at J, with 20 bases between the two ends. In DNA form, the CDR3 reads TGTGCCAGCAGCCCGGTCGCGCAGGGTCCCGGTGAAGCTTTCTTT. It encodes CASSPVAQGPGEAFF.

This clonotype was seen ten or more times. The V and J genes are TRBV7-8 and TRBJ1-6; D is ambiguous. The V end lost 1 base, the J end lost 11 bases, and 9 bases lay between the germline ends. The CDR3 spans 13 residues. Germline V gene sequence: CDR1 SGHVS, CDR2 FQNEAQ. The CDR3 reads CASSLGLGPPLHF. As DNA, the CDR3 is TGTGCCAGCAGCTTAGGACTCGGACCACCCCTCCACTTT.

The V call is TRBV19, the J call TRBJ1-5; TRBD1 is a possible D gene (6 bases). The length of the CDR3 is 15 residues. V was trimmed by 0 bases and J by 12 bases, leaving 18 bases between them. Germline lookup yields CDR1 LNHDA and CDR2 SQIVND (reference sequence). In DNA form, the CDR3 reads TGTGCCAGTAGTATAGAGAATCAGGGGCCTCAAATCCAGCATTTT. Protein sequence: CASSIENQGPQIQHF.

V and J are TRBV20-1 and TRBJ1-4; perhaps TRBD1 as D (5 bases). Germline V gene lookup returns CDR1 DFQATT and CDR2 SNEGSKA (reference sequence). V was shortened by 4 bases and J by 2 bases, with 17 bases between the two germline ends. This CDR3 has 16 amino acids. The CDR3 DNA is TGCAGTGCTACAACCTTTATGGGACTGACTAATGAAAAACTGTTTTTT. Translating gives CSATTFMGLTNEKLFF.

This sequence joins TRBV27 and TRBJ2-2, with 10 bases fitting TRBD2. The CDR3 has 14 residues. V lost 4 bases and J lost 7; bases outside the gene matches: 3. Germline loops: CDR1 MNHEY, CDR2 SMNVEV (reference sequence). The CDR3 nucleotides read TGTGCCAGCAGTTCTAGCGGGGGTGGCGGGGAGCTGTTTTTT. Protein: CASSSSGGGGELFF.

J is TRBJ2-2 and V is TRBV7-9; no clear D. Trimming left V 1 base short and J 4 bases short, with 7 bases between. This CDR3 contains 14 residues. Germline CDR1 SEHNR, CDR2 FQNEAQ (reference sequence). CDR3 nucleotide sequence: TGTGCCAGCAGCTTAGTCGACGGCACCGGGGAGCTGTTTTTT. Translating it yields CASSLVDGTGELFF.

Remarks on this clonotype: Relative to the germline gene, one junction end is altered; a read error may explain this. The chain joins TRBV4-2 to TRBJ2-3; D gene ambiguous. There are 16 residues in the CDR3. Looked up from germline, CDR1 is LGHNA and CDR2 is YNFKEQ. The DNA of the CDR3 is TGCGCCAGCAGCCAAGATCAAGGCTCTAGCACAGATACGCAGTATTTT. It codes for CASSQDQGSSTDTQYF.

The sample holds a few counts of this clonotype. This rearrangement joins TRBV5-1 to TRBJ2-1; D unclear. From germline, CDR1 is SGHRS and CDR2 YFSETQ. Trimming stripped 0 bases from V and 8 bases from J, with 12 bases between. This CDR3 spans 14 amino acids. CDR3 in DNA: TGCGCCAGCAGCTTGGTAAGGGTGGTCGATGAGCAGTTCTTC. This codes for CASSLVRVVDEQFF.